This T cell receptor (beta chain) was captured in a study of blood T cell repertoires in COVID-19. From germline, CDR1 is LNHNV and CDR2 YYDKDF (reference sequence). This CDR3 is built from 13 residues. V lost 8 bases to trimming and J lost 5 bases, with 13 bases between them. Generated by immunoSEQ multiplex PCR, the TCRdb table keeps only in-frame clones and is missing some. Here the sample spans roughly 150,000 clones, 80% being singletons. The origin of this receptor is a woman in her sixties who had recovered from COVID-19. The sample consisted of PBMCs or T cells enriched from blood (not recorded which). The chain uses TRBV15 and TRBJ2-1, with D tentatively TRBD1 (6 bases). CDR3 region: CATGWDTDNEQFF. DNA of the CDR3: TGTGCCACCGGTTGGGACACCGACAATGAGCAGTTCTTC.